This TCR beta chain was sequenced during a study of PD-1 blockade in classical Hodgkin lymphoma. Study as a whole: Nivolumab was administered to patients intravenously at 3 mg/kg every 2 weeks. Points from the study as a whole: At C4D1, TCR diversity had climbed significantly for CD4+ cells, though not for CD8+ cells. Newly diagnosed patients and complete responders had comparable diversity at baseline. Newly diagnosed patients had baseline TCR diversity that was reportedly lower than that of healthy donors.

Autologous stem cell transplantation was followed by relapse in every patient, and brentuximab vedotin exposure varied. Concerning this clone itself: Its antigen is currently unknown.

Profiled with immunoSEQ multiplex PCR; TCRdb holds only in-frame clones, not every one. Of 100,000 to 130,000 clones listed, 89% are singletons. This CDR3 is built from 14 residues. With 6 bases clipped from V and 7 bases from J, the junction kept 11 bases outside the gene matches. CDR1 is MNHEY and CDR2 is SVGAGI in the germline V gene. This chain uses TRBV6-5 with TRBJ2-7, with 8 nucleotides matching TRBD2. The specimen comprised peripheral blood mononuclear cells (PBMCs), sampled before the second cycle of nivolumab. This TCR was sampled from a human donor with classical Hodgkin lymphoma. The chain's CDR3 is CASRRTSKEEEQYF. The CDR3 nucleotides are TGTGCCAGCAGGCGGACTAGCAAAGAAGAAGAGCAGTACTTC.